This TCR beta chain was obtained from a study of T cell responses to AZD1222 COVID-19 vaccine (dated by TCRdb to about 2021). In terms of the full investigation: Because spike-specific TCR depth and breadth did not differ between the two schedules, AZD1222 recipients who got a second dose at roughly 4 weeks were pooled with those who got a second dose at roughly 12 weeks. TCR sequencing covered fewer than 250 trial participants: 200 to 220 given two doses of AZD1222 and some 25 given two doses of MenACWY control vaccine. Enrollment into the trials was organized by age into subgroups of 18-55, 56-69 and 70-plus years, and those subgroups contained about 160, 30 and 59 TCR-sequenced participants, respectively. General study outcomes and caveats: Because no day 14 peak-response samples were available, repertoires were characterized only after the peak T cell response. Participants were mostly white British, with more females than males. The authors suggested clonal diversity may have been underestimated. Conclusions about previously exposed vaccinees were limited because only six AZD1222 recipients were SARS-CoV-2 seropositive at baseline. Spike-specific TCR breadth and depth rose significantly after two AZD1222 doses compared with day 0 and with MenACWY recipients. The whole spike protein was spanned by vaccine-associated CD4 TCRs, and dominant responses were seen in regions 160-218 and 743-854. Epitopes outside the regions mutated in the B.1.351 and B.1.1.7 variants were reportedly recognized by nearly half of the unique spike-specific TCRs. In the small 56-69-year group, the increase in depth fell short of significance, most likely because of low power.

Worth noting for this clone: Its antigen remains unidentified. Per-base quality was not reported, and no clone a single base away is much larger than it.

Sample time point, as interpreted from the label and publication: baseline before first vaccination. Samples from vaccinated people were obtained from the UK trials COV001 and COV002, which included a single-blind randomized controlled phase 2/3 trial of AZD1222 (ChAdOx1 nCoV-19) in healthy adults. For TCRbeta chain sequencing, PBMC samples were collected from trial participants at day 0 and at day 28 after the second dose. The CDR3 regions of human TCRbeta chains were subjected to immunosequencing. Turning to the authors' computational methods: TCRs in the repertoires were compared against a reference library of SARS-CoV-2-specific TCRs that had been generated with the MIRA antigen-specificity platform. Breadth meant the fraction of unique TCRs that were SARS-CoV-2-associated, whereas depth meant the fraction of total T cells that were SARS-CoV-2-associated. Each spike-specific TCR was assigned to its reactive spike region and to a CD4 or CD8 class using the MIRA data. Log10-transformed breadth and depth values were compared by one-way ANOVA with Sidak's multiple comparisons tests. The source is immuneACCESS, and TCRdb retained only in-frame sequences with V and J called. Part of the clones is not carried over; for the studies checked, unresolved V genes explain less than half of this, and the remainder is unexplained. V and J calls plus clone size are reproduced from that table; the DNA served to infer D and trimming. A total of tens of thousands of clones appear in this sample, roughly 85% of them only once. The leading ten clones occupy about 1.6% of the sample.

Material: peripheral blood, obtained on day 0 of AZD1222 vaccination. The TCR comes from an adult in good health.

The CDR3 is CASSPAGQEETQYF. The DNA reads TGTGCCAGCTCACCGGCAGGGCAGGAAGAGACCCAGTACTTC. This receptor chain uses TRBV18 and TRBJ2-5; 5 matching bases give a weak D call of TRBD1. Taken from cysteine to phenylalanine, the CDR3 has 14 residues. Kept here is only the CDR3 DNA, which spans 42 bases and is read in frame from base 1. Sequences KGHSH (CDR1) and LQKENI (CDR2) are obtained from the germline V gene. Deletion took 3 bases off V and 3 bases off J, with a span of 11 bases between the germline ends.